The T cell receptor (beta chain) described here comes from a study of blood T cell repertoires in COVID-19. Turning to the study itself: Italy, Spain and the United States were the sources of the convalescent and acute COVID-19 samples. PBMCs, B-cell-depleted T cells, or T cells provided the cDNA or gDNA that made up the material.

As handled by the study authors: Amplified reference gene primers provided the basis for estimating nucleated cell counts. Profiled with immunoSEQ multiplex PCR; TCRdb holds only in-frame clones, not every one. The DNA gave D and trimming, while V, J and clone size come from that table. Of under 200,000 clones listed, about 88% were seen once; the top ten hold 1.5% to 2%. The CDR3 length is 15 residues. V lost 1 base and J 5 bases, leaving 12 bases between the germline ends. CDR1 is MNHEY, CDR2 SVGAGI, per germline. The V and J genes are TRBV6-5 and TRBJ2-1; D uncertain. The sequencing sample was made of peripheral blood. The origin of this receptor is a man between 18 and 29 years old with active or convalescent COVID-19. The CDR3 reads CASSYYAVPHNEQFF. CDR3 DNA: TGTGCCAGCAGTTACTACGCGGTGCCCCACAATGAGCAGTTCTTC.